A single sample is the source of the 32 T cell receptor beta chains below, sequenced in a study of STAT5B mutations in CD4+ large granular lymphocyte leukemia. Only in-frame clones appear in the TCRdb table, and some are missing; sequencing was by immunoSEQ multiplex PCR. This repertoire shows 8,100 or so clones, over 70% found once; its top ten account for about 66%. Sequenced sample: PBMCs. Receptors were obtained from a woman aged 60 to 75 with CD4+ T-cell large granular lymphocyte leukemia.

The rearrangement links TRBV9 to TRBJ2-3; 9 nucleotides agree with TRBD2. The germline V gene encodes CDR1 SGDLS and CDR2 YYNGEE. The CDR3 extends over 16 amino acids. J was trimmed by 0 bases and V by 4 bases; bases with no gene match: 6. The CDR3 sequence is CASSFSGGKSTDTQYF. The CDR3 DNA follows: TGTGCCAGCAGCTTCAGCGGGGGGAAAAGCACAGATACGCAGTATTTT. The whole variable domain, filled in from reference TRBV9 and TRBJ2-3, reads DSGVTQTPKHLITATGQRVTLRCSPRSGDLSVYWYQQSLDQGLQFLIQYYNGEERAKGNILERFSAQQFPDLHSELNLSSLELGDSALYFCASSFSGGKSTDTQYFGPGTRLTVL.

This sequence joins TRBV16 and TRBJ1-2; D remains ambiguous. From germline, CDR1 is KGHSY and CDR2 FQNENV. This CDR3 spans 16 amino acids. V was pared by 0 bases and J by 4 bases, with 15 bases between. The CDR3, as DNA: TGTGCCAGCAGCCAATCGATTTTACAGAGGACCTATGGCTACACCTTC. Encoded protein: CASSQSILQRTYGYTF.

CDR3 protein: CASSLDGQYTEAFF. The CDR3 nucleotides read TGTGCCAGCAGCTTAGATGGACAGTACACTGAAGCTTTCTTT. The J gene is TRBJ1-1, the V gene TRBV11-2; D possibly corresponds to TRBD1 (6 bases). The CDR3 has 14 residues. Trimming took off 0 bases at V and 3 bases at J, with 8 bases between the two ends. Germline V gives CDR1 SGHAT, CDR2 FQNNGV.

This clone was seen only a few times. V usage is TRBV4-3 and J usage is TRBJ1-2; 7 bases map to TRBD1. After removal of 1 base from V and 4 bases from J, the junction contained 6 bases not matched to a gene. Germline values: CDR1 LGHNA, CDR2 YSLEER. The CDR3 consists of 15 residues. The CDR3 loop is CASSQVVGQAYGYTF. CDR3 bases: TGCGCCAGCAGCCAAGTGGTAGGACAGGCCTATGGCTACACCTTC.

This sequence joins TRBV19 and TRBJ2-7; tentatively, D is TRBD2 (5 bases). This CDR3 is 16 amino acids long. The germline V gene encodes CDR1 LNHDA and CDR2 SQIVND (reference sequence). With 0 bases removed from V and 3 bases from J, the gap between germline ends came to 15 bases. As DNA, the CDR3 is TGTGCCAGTAGTATAGATCTGGAAGGGAGCTTCTACGAGCAGTACTTC. Amino acid sequence: CASSIDLEGSFYEQYF.

The chain carries TRBV27 and TRBJ2-3; 11 positions match TRBD2. V shed 2 bases and J 7 bases; nucleotides not matched to a gene: 5. Germline V gene data show CDR1 as MNHEY and CDR2 as SMNVEV (reference sequence). The CDR3 has 15 residues. CDR3 protein: CASSLTSGSFHTQYF. In DNA form, the CDR3 reads TGTGCCAGCAGTTTAACTAGCGGGAGTTTCCATACGCAGTATTTT.

V gene TRBV5-1 combines with J gene TRBJ2-3; 12 bases agree with TRBD2. Trimming took 5 bases from V and 4 from J; bases not matched to a gene: 8. The CDR3 spans 16 residues. Germline CDR1 is SGHRS and CDR2 is YFSETQ. CDR3 sequence reads: CASSHPSGGASDTQYF. CDR3 DNA sequence: TGCGCCAGCAGTCACCCTAGCGGGGGGGCGTCAGATACGCAGTATTTT.

The genes are TRBV4-3 and TRBJ2-7, with D unresolved. With 1 base removed from V and 0 bases from J, the gap between germline ends came to 10 bases. CDR1 is LGHNA and CDR2 is YSLEER in the germline V gene. The CDR3 covers 15 residues. As DNA, the CDR3 is TGCGCCAGCAGCCAAGTTCTACACTCCTCCTACGAGCAGTACTTC. Its protein is CASSQVLHSSYEQYF.

The V call is TRBV7-2, the J call TRBJ2-3, with 8 bases fitting TRBD2. The V and J ends lost 6 bases and 4 bases, in that order; junction bases with no gene match: 9. In germline, CDR1 is SGHTA, CDR2 FQGNSA. CDR3 length: 15 residues. CDR3 sequence: CASRRSGREADTQYF. The CDR3, as DNA: TGTGCCAGCAGGCGGAGCGGGAGAGAGGCAGATACGCAGTATTTT.

This chain joins TRBV6-1 and TRBJ1-1, with a tentative D call TRBD1 (5 bases). The germline CDR1 and CDR2 sequences are MNHNS and SASEGT. The CDR3 has 14 residues. V dropped 1 base and J dropped 4 bases, with 10 bases sitting between them. The CDR3 DNA is TGTGCCAGCAGTGAAGATGCAGGGCCCACTGAAGCTTTCTTT. Translated, it gives CASSEDAGPTEAFF.

This clone was counted only a few times. The rearrangement joins TRBV11-3 to TRBJ2-7; D call uncertain. The CDR3 length is 12 residues. Deletions cut 3 bases from V and 6 bases from J, with 9 bases between. Germline lookup yields CDR1 SGHNT and CDR2 YENEEA. The CDR3 DNA reads as TGTGCCAGCAGCTTCCTACCATCCGAGCAGTACTTC. Translating gives CASSFLPSEQYF.

The J gene is TRBJ1-1, the V gene TRBV27, with 8 bases fitting TRBD1. The trim removed 5 bases at V and 3 bases at J, leaving 5 bases unmatched. The CDR3 totals 14 residues. Germline CDR1 reads MNHEY; CDR2 reads SMNVEV (reference sequence). CDR3 sequence (DNA): TGTGCCAGCAGTCCCCGACAGGGGTACACTGAAGCTTTCTTT. Translation: CASSPRQGYTEAFF.

The V and J genes are TRBV7-9 and TRBJ1-1; maybe TRBD1 (5 bases). This CDR3 region has 14 residues. The germline V gene has CDR1 SEHNR and CDR2 FQNEAQ (reference sequence). V was clipped by 5 bases and J by 1 base, with 11 bases between them. The CDR3 nucleotides are TGTGCCAGCAGCCTGGGACCTCCGAACACTGAAGCTTTCTTT. As protein: CASSLGPPNTEAFF.

This chain connects TRBV6-5 to TRBJ2-2; D uncertain. This CDR3 has 14 amino acids. Germline CDR1 and CDR2: MNHEY and SVGAGI. Between the trimmed V and J ends, which lost 4 bases and 0 bases, there was a span of 6 bases. The CDR3 spells CASSSSSNTGELFF. As DNA, the CDR3 is TGTGCCAGCAGTTCCTCTTCGAACACCGGGGAGCTGTTTTTT.

The chain couples TRBV9 to TRBJ1-1; a possible D gene is TRBD1 (5 bases). The V end lost 4 bases, the J end lost 8 bases, and 12 bases lay between the germline ends. This CDR3 has 12 amino acids. CDR1 is SGDLS, CDR2 YYNGEE, per germline. The CDR3 DNA reads TGTGCCAGCAGCCCGACCGGGACGGAAGCTTTCTTT. Amino acids: CASSPTGTEAFF.

The V gene is TRBV28, the J gene TRBJ1-4; D uncertain. Germline loops: CDR1 MDHEN, CDR2 SYDVKM. The CDR3 loop spans 13 amino acids. Between the trimmed V and J ends, which lost 4 bases and 8 bases, there was a span of 11 bases. In DNA, the CDR3 is TGTGCCAGCAGTTCTCGTTTTGAGGAAAAACTGTTTTTT. Translation gives CASSSRFEEKLFF.

The CDR3: CASSLTGNYGYTF. DNA for the CDR3: TGTGCCAGCAGCCTGACAGGGAACTATGGCTACACCTTC. The gene calls are TRBV6-1 and TRBJ1-2; 7 bases are shared with TRBD1. The V and J ends lost 6 bases and 2 bases, in that order; junction bases with no gene match: 3. Germline CDR1 MNHNS, CDR2 SASEGT. The CDR3 runs to 13 residues.

To note about this clone: Here the CDR3 omits its conserved ending phenylalanine or tryptophan, so a read error is the likely source. No DNA is shown, since the ends of the CDR3 on it are uncertain; the CDR3 is the one TCRdb lists. The gene calls are TRBV5-6 and TRBJ1-2. Germline V gene data show CDR1 as SGHDT and CDR2 as YYEEEE. The CDR3 numbers 12 amino acids, ends counted. CDR3 region: CASSSSGTGNRL.

The chain couples TRBV6-6 to TRBJ2-7; D is tentatively TRBD1 or TRBD2 (5 bases each). From germline, CDR1 is MNHNY and CDR2 SVGAGI (reference sequence). This CDR3 contains 15 residues. The V and J ends lost 4 bases and 3 bases respectively, with 16 bases between them. The CDR3 loop reads CASSSPGRPVYEQYF. As DNA, the CDR3 is TGTGCCAGCAGTTCCCCGGGACGGCCCGTCTACGAGCAGTACTTC.

This chain links TRBV6-1 with TRBJ1-2; possible D gene TRBD1, 5 bases. Trimming removed 3 bases from V and 4 bases from J, with 12 bases in between. There are 14 residues in the CDR3. Germline V gene sequence: CDR1 MNHNS, CDR2 SASEGT. DNA of the CDR3: TGTGCCAGCAGTGACGGGGGACGGACCTATGGCTACACCTTC. Its translation is CASSDGGRTYGYTF.

V and J are TRBV7-9 and TRBJ2-3; D is ambiguous. V lost 4 bases and J 4 bases, leaving 6 bases between the germline ends. The CDR3 extends over 12 amino acids. The V gene's germline CDR1 is SEHNR and CDR2 FQNEAQ (reference sequence). The chain's CDR3 is CASSSTSDTQYF. CDR3 nucleotide sequence: TGTGCCAGCAGCTCTACGTCAGATACGCAGTATTTT.

The chain uses TRBV27 and TRBJ1-2; 7 bases align to TRBD1. The germline CDR1 and CDR2 sequences are MNHEY and SMNVEV (reference sequence). The ends lost 5 bases at V and 2 bases at J; junction bases unmatched: 5. The CDR3 is 14 residues long. This CDR3 is CASSPQGKNYGYTF. The DNA of the CDR3 is TGTGCCAGCAGTCCACAGGGGAAGAACTATGGCTACACCTTC.

This chain uses TRBV7-2 with TRBJ1-2, with no clear D. CDR3 size: 14 residues. Germline CDR1 reads SGHTA; CDR2 reads FQGNSA. Trimming removed 0 bases from V and 4 bases from J, with 9 bases in between. CDR3 sequence (DNA): TGTGCCAGCAGCTTAGCGGGGAGTAGCTATGGCTACACCTTC. Its translation: CASSLAGSSYGYTF.

This clone was seen a single time. The chain employs TRBV14 and TRBJ2-2; D gene unclear. The CDR3 extends over 12 amino acids. V lost 6 bases, J lost 3 bases, and 5 bases lay in between. Germline loops: CDR1 SGHDN, CDR2 FVKESK. The CDR3, as DNA: TGTGCCAGCAGTCCCTACACCGGGGAGCTGTTTTTT. Its translation: CASSPYTGELFF.

The V and J genes are TRBV27 and TRBJ1-2, with a tentative D call TRBD1 (6 bases). Germline-derived CDR1 and CDR2 are MNHEY and SMNVEV (reference sequence). The V end lost 6 bases, the J end lost 4 bases, and 18 bases lay between the germline ends. The CDR3 runs to 15 residues. The CDR3 DNA reads TGTGCCAGCAGCCGCAACCTAGGACAGCTCTATGGCTACACCTTC. Residues: CASSRNLGQLYGYTF.

This chain joins TRBV5-8 and TRBJ2-7; D is undetermined. V was clipped by 0 bases and J by 4 bases, with 2 bases between them. Germline CDR1 is SGHTS and CDR2 is YDEGEE. The CDR3 is made up of 11 amino acids. This CDR3 reads CASSLGYEQYF. The CDR3 DNA sequence: TGTGCCAGCAGCTTGGGATACGAGCAGTACTTC.

This chain connects TRBV28 to TRBJ1-2; 10 bases align to TRBD1. This CDR3 region has 14 residues. Looked up from germline, CDR1 is MDHEN and CDR2 is SYDVKM. Trimming at V came to 4 bases and at J to 6 bases, leaving 5 bases not matched to a gene. CDR3 protein: CASSSGQGKDGYTF. DNA for the CDR3: TGTGCCAGCAGTTCGGGACAGGGGAAGGATGGCTACACCTTC.

To note about this clone: Relative to the germline gene, one junction end is altered; a read error may explain this. The chain combines TRBV10-1 with TRBJ2-7; the D call may be TRBD1 or TRBD2 (5 bases each). CDR1 and CDR2 (germline): WNHNN, SYGVQD (reference sequence). CDR3 length: 12 residues. The CDR3 DNA follows: TGCGCCAGCAGTGAGCCCGGGACCCCTCAGCGCTTC. This encodes CASSEPGTPQRF.

J is TRBJ1-6 and V is TRBV28; 7 nucleotides align to TRBD1. Trimming cost V 8 bases and J 5 bases; bases outside gene matches: 9. Per germline, CDR1 MDHEN and CDR2 SYDVKM. The CDR3 length is 15 residues. CDR3 protein: CASQIPRGDNSPLHF. DNA of the CDR3: TGTGCCAGCCAAATCCCCAGGGGGGATAATTCACCCCTCCACTTT.

The V gene is TRBV27, the J gene TRBJ2-7, with 9 bases that match TRBD1. Germline V gene data show CDR1 as MNHEY and CDR2 as SMNVEV (reference sequence). The ends lost 6 bases at V and 4 bases at J; junction bases unmatched: 13. The CDR3 is 16 amino acids. Here the CDR3 DNA reads TGTGCCAGCAGATACTCAGGGACAGGGCTACTGTACGAGCAGTACTTC. Its translation: CASRYSGTGLLYEQYF.

This clone has just one count. V gene TRBV5-6 combines with J gene TRBJ2-5, with TRBD2 matching 7 bases. Germline V gives CDR1 SGHDT, CDR2 YYEEEE. With 2 bases clipped from V and 1 base from J, the junction kept 5 bases outside the gene matches. The CDR3 runs 15 residues. As DNA, the CDR3 is TGTGCCAGCAGCTTTAGAGCGGGAAGCCAAGAGACCCAGTACTTC. Protein: CASSFRAGSQETQYF.

The chain employs TRBV7-6 and TRBJ1-4, with D possibly TRBD1 on 6 matching bases. The V gene's germline CDR1 is SGHVS and CDR2 FNYEAQ. This CDR3 region has 20 residues. V gave up 5 bases and J gave up 4 bases, with 29 bases separating them. The CDR3 bases are TGTGCCAGCAGCCCACTCAATTTTGAAGCATGGACAGCGAGTAATGAAAAACTGTTTTTT. Amino acids: CASSPLNFEAWTASNEKLFF.